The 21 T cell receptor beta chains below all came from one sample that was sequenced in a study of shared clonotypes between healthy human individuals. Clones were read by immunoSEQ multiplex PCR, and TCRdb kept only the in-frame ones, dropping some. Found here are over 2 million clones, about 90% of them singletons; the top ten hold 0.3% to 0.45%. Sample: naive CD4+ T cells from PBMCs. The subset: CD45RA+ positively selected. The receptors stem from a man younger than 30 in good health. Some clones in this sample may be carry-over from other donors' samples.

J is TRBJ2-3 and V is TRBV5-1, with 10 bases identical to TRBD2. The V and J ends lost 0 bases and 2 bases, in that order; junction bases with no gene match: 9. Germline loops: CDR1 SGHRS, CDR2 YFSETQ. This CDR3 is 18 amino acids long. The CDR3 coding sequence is TGCGCCAGCAGCTTGGTAGCTAGCGGGAGTTTCAACACAGATACGCAGTATTTT. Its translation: CASSLVASGSFNTDTQYF.

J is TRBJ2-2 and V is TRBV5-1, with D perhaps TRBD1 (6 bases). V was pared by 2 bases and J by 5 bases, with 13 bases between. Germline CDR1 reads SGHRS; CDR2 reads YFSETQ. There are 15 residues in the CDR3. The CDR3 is CASSFWGLGTGELFF. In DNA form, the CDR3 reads TGCGCCAGCAGCTTTTGGGGGCTGGGGACCGGGGAGCTGTTTTTT.

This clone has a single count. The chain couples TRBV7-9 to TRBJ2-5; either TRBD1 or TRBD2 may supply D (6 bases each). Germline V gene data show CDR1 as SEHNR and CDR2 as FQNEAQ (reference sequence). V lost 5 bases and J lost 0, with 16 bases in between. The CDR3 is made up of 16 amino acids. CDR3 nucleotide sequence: TGTGCCAGCAGCCGGCCTAGGGGGGCCAACCAAGAGACCCAGTACTTC. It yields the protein CASSRPRGANQETQYF.

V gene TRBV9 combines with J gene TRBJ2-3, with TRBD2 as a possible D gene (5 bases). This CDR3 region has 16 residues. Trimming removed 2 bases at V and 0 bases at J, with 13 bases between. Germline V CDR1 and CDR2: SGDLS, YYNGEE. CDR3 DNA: TGTGCCAGCAGCGTTAAGTGGAGGCCTAGCACAGATACGCAGTATTTT. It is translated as CASSVKWRPSTDTQYF.

The CDR3 loop reads CASSQETGPSGNTIYF. CDR3 bases: TGCGCCAGCAGCCAAGAAACAGGCCCCTCTGGAAACACCATATATTTT. The rearrangement uses TRBV4-3 and TRBJ1-3; TRBD1 might be the D (5 bases). The V end was cut by 0 bases, the J end by 0 bases, with 9 bases between. This CDR3 is 16 amino acids long. The germline CDR1 and CDR2 sequences are LGHNA and YSLEER.

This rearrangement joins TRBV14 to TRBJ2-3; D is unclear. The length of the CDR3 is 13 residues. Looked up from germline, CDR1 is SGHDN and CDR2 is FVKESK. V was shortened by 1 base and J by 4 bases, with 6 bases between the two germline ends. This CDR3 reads CASSQGSSDTQYF. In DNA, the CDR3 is TGTGCCAGCAGCCAAGGGAGCTCAGATACGCAGTATTTT.

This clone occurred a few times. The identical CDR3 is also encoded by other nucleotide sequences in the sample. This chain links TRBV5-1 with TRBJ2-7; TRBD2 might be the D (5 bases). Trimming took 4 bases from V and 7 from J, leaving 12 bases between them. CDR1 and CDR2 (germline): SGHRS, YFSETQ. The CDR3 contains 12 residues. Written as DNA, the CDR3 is TGCGCCAGCAGCGAGCCAGGCGGGGAGCAGTACTTC. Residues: CASSEPGGEQYF.

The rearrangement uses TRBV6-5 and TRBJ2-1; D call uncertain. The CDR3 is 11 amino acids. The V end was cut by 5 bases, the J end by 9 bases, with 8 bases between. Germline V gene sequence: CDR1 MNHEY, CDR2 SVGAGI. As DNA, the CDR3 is TGTGCCAGCAGTAATTTACGTGAGCAGTTCTTC. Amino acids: CASSNLREQFF.

The CDR3 sequence: CASSHGTGGRLLFF. The DNA of the CDR3 is TGTGCCAGCAGCCATGGGACAGGGGGACGTTTGCTGTTTTTT. The V call is TRBV7-2, the J call TRBJ2-2; 11 bases agree with TRBD1. Germline V gives CDR1 SGHTA, CDR2 FQGNSA. V dropped 5 bases and J dropped 13; count of bases not matched to a gene: 9. The length of the CDR3 is 14 residues.

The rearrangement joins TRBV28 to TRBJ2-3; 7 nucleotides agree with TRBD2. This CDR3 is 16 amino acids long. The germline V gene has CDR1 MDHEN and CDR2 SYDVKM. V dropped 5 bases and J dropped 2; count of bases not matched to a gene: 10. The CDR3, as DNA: TGTGCCAGCAGTCCCCGGGGGGAGAAAATCACAGATACGCAGTATTTT. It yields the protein CASSPRGEKITDTQYF.

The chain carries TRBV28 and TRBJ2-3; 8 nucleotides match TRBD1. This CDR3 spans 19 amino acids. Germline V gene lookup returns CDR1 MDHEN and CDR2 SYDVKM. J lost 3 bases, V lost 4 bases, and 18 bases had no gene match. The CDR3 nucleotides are TGTGCCAGCAGTTCCCCCAGGGTCAACAGGGGGATATGGACAGATACGCAGTATTTT. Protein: CASSSPRVNRGIWTDTQYF.

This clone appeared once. CDR3: CASSERTVGKTLFF. The DNA for the CDR3 is TGCGCCAGCAGCGAGAGGACAGTGGGGAAAACGTTGTTTTTT. The V call is TRBV5-1, the J call TRBJ1-4; TRBD1 is a possible D gene (6 bases). This CDR3 region has 14 residues. Trimming removed 4 bases at V and 15 bases at J, with 22 bases between. Germline CDR1 and CDR2: SGHRS and YFSETQ.

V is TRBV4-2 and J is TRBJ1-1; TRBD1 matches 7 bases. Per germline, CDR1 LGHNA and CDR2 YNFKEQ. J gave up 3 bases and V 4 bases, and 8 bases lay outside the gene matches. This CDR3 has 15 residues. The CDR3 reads CASSPLRQGDTEAFF. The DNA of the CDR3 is TGTGCCAGCAGCCCCCTACGACAGGGAGACACTGAAGCTTTCTTT.

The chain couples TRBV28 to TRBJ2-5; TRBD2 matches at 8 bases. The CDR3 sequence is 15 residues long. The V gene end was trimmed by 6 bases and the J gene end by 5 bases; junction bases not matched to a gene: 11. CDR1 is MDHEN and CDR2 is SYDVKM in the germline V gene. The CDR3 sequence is CASSPHGRGRETQYF. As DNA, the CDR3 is TGTGCCAGCAGCCCCCACGGGAGGGGCCGGGAGACCCAGTACTTC.

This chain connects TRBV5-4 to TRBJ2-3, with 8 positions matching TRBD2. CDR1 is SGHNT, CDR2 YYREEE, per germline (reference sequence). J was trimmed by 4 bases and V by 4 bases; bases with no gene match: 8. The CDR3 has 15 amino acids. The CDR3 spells CASSPIGGDADTQYF. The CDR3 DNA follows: TGTGCCAGCAGCCCAATCGGGGGGGACGCAGATACGCAGTATTTT.

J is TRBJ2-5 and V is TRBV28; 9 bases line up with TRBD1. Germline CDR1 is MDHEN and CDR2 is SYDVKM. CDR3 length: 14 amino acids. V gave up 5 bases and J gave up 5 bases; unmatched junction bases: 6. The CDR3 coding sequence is TGTGCCAGCAGTATCACAGGGGGCGCTGAGACCCAGTACTTC. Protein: CASSITGGAETQYF.

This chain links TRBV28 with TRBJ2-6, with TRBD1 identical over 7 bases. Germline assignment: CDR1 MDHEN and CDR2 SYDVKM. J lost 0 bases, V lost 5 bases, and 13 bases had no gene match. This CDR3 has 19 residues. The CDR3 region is CASSPPGQIKHSGANVLTF. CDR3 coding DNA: TGTGCCAGCAGTCCCCCGGGACAGATAAAACACTCTGGGGCCAACGTCCTGACTTTC.

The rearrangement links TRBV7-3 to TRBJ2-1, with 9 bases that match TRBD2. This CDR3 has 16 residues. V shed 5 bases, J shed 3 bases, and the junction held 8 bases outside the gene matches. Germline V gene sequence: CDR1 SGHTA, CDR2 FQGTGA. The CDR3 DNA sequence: TGTGCCAGCAGCGGTGCTGCGGGAGGGGGCTACAATGAGCAGTTCTTC. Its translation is CASSGAAGGGYNEQFF.

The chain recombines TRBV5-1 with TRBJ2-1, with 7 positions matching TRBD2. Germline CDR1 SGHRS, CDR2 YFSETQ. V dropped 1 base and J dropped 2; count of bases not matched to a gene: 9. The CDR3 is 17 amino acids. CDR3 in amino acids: CASSLLAGAHTYNEQFF. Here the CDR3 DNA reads TGCGCCAGCAGCTTGCTCGCGGGAGCCCACACCTACAATGAGCAGTTCTTC.

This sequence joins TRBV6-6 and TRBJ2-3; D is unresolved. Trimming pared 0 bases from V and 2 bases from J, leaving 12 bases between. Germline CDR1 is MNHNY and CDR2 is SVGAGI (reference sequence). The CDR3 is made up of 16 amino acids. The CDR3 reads CASSYSIRVPTDTQYF. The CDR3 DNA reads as TGTGCCAGCAGTTACTCGATACGAGTCCCCACAGATACGCAGTATTTT.

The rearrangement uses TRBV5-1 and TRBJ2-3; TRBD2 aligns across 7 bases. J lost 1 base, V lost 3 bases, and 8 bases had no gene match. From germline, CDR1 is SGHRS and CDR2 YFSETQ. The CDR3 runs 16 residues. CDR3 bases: TGCGCCAGCAGCTCTCTGGTAGCGGGCCGCACAGATACGCAGTATTTT. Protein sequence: CASSSLVAGRTDTQYF.